This is a list of T cell receptor beta chains from one sample in a study of cytomegalovirus exposure and HLA in healthy donors. Profiling relied on immunoSEQ multiplex PCR, and the TCRdb table lists in-frame clones only, not all of them. There are under 150,000 clones in the sample; around 86% occur only once, and roughly 8.2% lies in the top ten. The sample taken for sequencing was PBMCs. All receptors come from a woman aged 45-65 years in good health and CMV-seropositive. Each CDR3 is given without its conserved first and last residue. Size is stated for part of the rows, as once, few or many counts, or as a class when the clone is expanded.

clone_size: .; v_call: TRBV7-3; cdr3_aa: ASRVGGQEATQY
clone_size: .; v_call: TRBV7-2; cdr3_aa: ASSLGTGTGNQPQH
clone_size: few; v_call: TRBV5-1; cdr3_aa: ASSSQGGIYGYT
clone_size: .; v_call: TRBV6-5; cdr3_aa: ASSRGLGNQPQH
clone_size: .; v_call: TRBV9; cdr3_aa: ASSVAAFVNTGELF
clone_size: .; v_call: TRBV28; cdr3_aa: ASSSTLSGRRADTQY
clone_size: .; v_call: TRBV5-1; cdr3_aa: ASSLQGGETQY
clone_size: .; v_call: TRBV7-3; cdr3_aa: ASSEWRGAGGAF
clone_size: .; v_call: TRBV28; cdr3_aa: ASSLLAGGSYNEQF
clone_size: .; v_call: TRBV7-8; cdr3_aa: ASSLAGGLNEQF
clone_size: few; v_call: TRBV7-9; cdr3_aa: ASSLVSGINTEAF
clone_size: .; v_call: TRBV15; cdr3_aa: ATIQGGLVHEQF
clone_size: .; v_call: TRBV6-1; cdr3_aa: ASRARGSYEQY
clone_size: .; v_call: TRBV5-1; cdr3_aa: ASSRRVGETQY
clone_size: .; v_call: TRBV5-8; cdr3_aa: ASSFGVVSYEQY
clone_size: .; v_call: TRBV6-6; cdr3_aa: ASTFVGPDTGELF
clone_size: .; v_call: TRBV6-1; cdr3_aa: ASSPRTGYGYT
clone_size: .; v_call: TRBV29-1; cdr3_aa: SVRLAGPTDTQY
clone_size: .; v_call: TRBV27; cdr3_aa: ASSPLGGVGNYGYT
clone_size: .; v_call: TRBV30; cdr3_aa: AWSSGVEAF
clone_size: .; v_call: TRBV4-1; cdr3_aa: ASSLSLKGGTGDNSPLH
clone_size: .; v_call: TRBV7-2; cdr3_aa: ASSLDGGTETQY
clone_size: .; v_call: TRBV6-5; cdr3_aa: ASSYLQGAYEQY
clone_size: .; v_call: TRBV30; cdr3_aa: AWSVAYGGMNTEAF
clone_size: .; v_call: TRBV28; cdr3_aa: ASSLTPTGELF
clone_size: .; v_call: TRBV18; cdr3_aa: ASSPRGQGSGANVLT
clone_size: .; v_call: TRBV6-1; cdr3_aa: ASSLGVAGELF
clone_size: once; v_call: TRBV5-1; cdr3_aa: ASSSLAGRAYEQY
clone_size: once; v_call: TRBV28; cdr3_aa: ASSFAGVSTDTQY
clone_size: few; v_call: TRBV29-1; cdr3_aa: SVSSGPFYEQY
clone_size: .; v_call: TRBV30; cdr3_aa: AWSVTLAGYEQY
clone_size: .; v_call: TRBV7-2; cdr3_aa: ASSSSGPLRDEQF
clone_size: .; v_call: TRBV21-1; cdr3_aa: ASSKASTGISLNTEAF
clone_size: .; v_call: TRBV2; cdr3_aa: ASSEGGEQY
clone_size: .; v_call: TRBV25-1; cdr3_aa: ASSEDNQETQY